Listed below are T cell receptor beta chains from one sample, sequenced in a study of blood T cell repertoires in COVID-19. Method: immunoSEQ multiplex PCR; TCRdb's copy keeps in-frame clones and lacks some. There are roughly 700,000 clones in the sample; about nine tenths occur only once, and roughly 0.26% lies in the top ten. Sequencing was done on a sample of peripheral blood. Receptors originate from a woman aged 18-30 years with acute or convalescent COVID-19. Each CDR3 is given with its conserved first and last residue. The D gene is left open where the match is weak. Only some rows state a clone size, as once, few, many or a class for expanded clones.

TRBV13	NA	TRBD2	TRBJ2-2	TGTGCCAGCAGCCGACTAGCGGGGGGTCTATCCACCGGGGAGCTGTTTTTT	CASSRLAGGLSTGELFF
TRBV7-2	NA	NA	TRBJ1-1	TGTGCCAGCAGCCGGGATAGTAACATGAACACTGAAGCTTTCTTT	CASSRDSNMNTEAFF
TRBV11-2	NA	TRBD1	TRBJ1-1	TGTGCCAGCAGCTCAAGTCCGCGGACAGGAACTCGGCGCGGAGCTTTCTTT	CASSSSPRTGTRRGAFF
TRBV9	NA	TRBD2	TRBJ2-3	TGTGCCAGCAGCCAAGGACTAGCCCCAGATACGCAGTATTTT	CASSQGLAPDTQYF
TRBV4-2	NA	TRBD1	TRBJ1-2	TGTGCCAGCAGCCAAGACAGGGGGACTTATGGCTACACCTTC	CASSQDRGTYGYTF
TRBV19	NA	TRBD1	TRBJ1-2	TGTGCCAGTAGTAACAGGGGCCCGTACTATGGCTACACCTTC	CASSNRGPYYGYTF
TRBV18	few	NA	TRBJ1-1	TGTGCCAGCTCACCCACCGGAGGCAACACTGAAGCTTTCTTT	CASSPTGGNTEAFF
TRBV29-1	NA	TRBD1	TRBJ1-1	TGCAGCGAACAGGGGGCGATGAACACTGAAGCTTTCTTT	CSEQGAMNTEAFF
TRBV9	NA	NA	TRBJ1-2	TGTGCCAGCAGCGTAGTACAGAATTATGGCTACACCTTC	CASSVVQNYGYTF
TRBV7-2	NA	NA	TRBJ1-2	TGTGCCAGCAGCTTAGACGGAGGCTATGGCTACACCTTC	CASSLDGGYGYTF
TRBV2	once	NA	TRBJ1-1	TGTGCCAGCAGCGATGGATACAGGATCTCGAACACTGAAGCTTTCTTT	CASSDGYRISNTEAFF
TRBV29-1	NA	NA	TRBJ1-2	TGCAGCGTTTGGAGTGGAGCAGGGGAATTCGATGGCTACACCTTC	CSVWSGAGEFDGYTF
TRBV30	NA	NA	TRBJ1-2	TGTGCCTGGAGCGGCGAGGTTCGGGGCTACACCTTC	CAWSGEVRGYTF
TRBV27	NA	TRBD1	TRBJ1-3	TGTGCCAGCAGTTTAGGGACAGGTCCCTCCTCTGGAAACACCATATATTTT	CASSLGTGPSSGNTIYF
TRBV29-1	NA	NA	TRBJ2-7	TGCAGCGTTGAAGACCCTAACTCCGGGACCTACGAGCAGTACTTC	CSVEDPNSGTYEQYF
TRBV10-3	NA	NA	TRBJ1-5	TGTGCCATCAGTCCAAGGGGGGGGATTTTCCAGCCCCAGCATTTT	CAISPRGGIFQPQHF
TRBV3-1/TRBV3-2	once	TRBD2	TRBJ2-2	TGTGCCAGCAGCCGAACTAGCGGGGGGGCCTACACCGGGGAGCTGTTTTTT	CASSRTSGGAYTGELFF
TRBV6-5	NA	TRBD1	TRBJ2-5	TGTGCCAGCAGGGGACAGGGAACTGAGACCCAGTACTTC	CASRGQGTETQYF
TRBV5-5	NA	NA	TRBJ2-7	TGTGCCAGCAAGCTTTCCGAGACAGACCTCTACGAGCAGTACTTC	CASKLSETDLYEQYF
TRBV6-6	NA	TRBD1	TRBJ2-2	TGTGCCAGCAGTCACAGGGGCGGGGAGCTGTTTTTT	CASSHRGGELFF
TRBV2	NA	TRBD1	TRBJ1-1	TGTGCCAGCAGTGACCCGGGACAGGGGTTGAACACTGAAGCTTTCTTT	CASSDPGQGLNTEAFF
TRBV12-5	NA	NA	TRBJ1-2	TGTGCTAGTGGGGGACAAAATCTTAACTATGGCTACACCTTC	CASGGQNLNYGYTF
TRBV5-6	NA	TRBD1	TRBJ1-6	TGTGCCAGCAGCTGGGGGACAGGGTACTCACCCCTCCACTTT	CASSWGTGYSPLHF
TRBV7-3	NA	TRBD2	TRBJ2-1	TGTGCCAGCAGCCCTTTAGCGGGGGGCCCTTACAATGAGCAGTTCTTC	CASSPLAGGPYNEQFF
TRBV6-2/TRBV6-3	NA	NA	TRBJ2-7	TGTGCCAGCAGTGTCACCTACGAGCAGTACTTC	CASSVTYEQYF
TRBV18	NA	TRBD2	TRBJ2-7	TGTGCCAGCTCACCTCTACTAGCGGGGCCCTATTACGAGCAGTACTTC	CASSPLLAGPYYEQYF
TRBV6-2/TRBV6-3	NA	TRBD1	TRBJ1-5	TGTGCCAGCAGTTACGGGCAGACAGGGCTAAATCAGCCCCAGCATTTT	CASSYGQTGLNQPQHF
TRBV5-1	once	NA	TRBJ2-4	TGCGCCAGCAGCTTGGCTATGCTACCCCCCAACATTCAGTACTTC	CASSLAMLPPNIQYF
TRBV2	NA	NA	TRBJ1-3	TGTGCCAGTACCAGCAGGGCTGGAAACACCATATATTTT	CASTSRAGNTIYF
TRBV5-4	NA	NA	TRBJ1-2	TGTGCCAGCAGCTTGGACAGCCACTATGGCTACACCTTC	CASSLDSHYGYTF
TRBV19	NA	NA	TRBJ1-2	TGTGCCAGTAGTGTGCTAGGACTAAAGGGCGTCTATGGCTACACCTTC	CASSVLGLKGVYGYTF
TRBV7-9	NA	TRBD1	TRBJ1-1	TGTGCCAGCAGCTTAGCGAACAGGGGGCGGGAGTCTGAAGCTTTCTTT	CASSLANRGRESEAFF
TRBV7-6	NA	NA	TRBJ2-7	TGTGCCAGCAGCCCGGGTAACTACGAGCAGTACTTC	CASSPGNYEQYF
TRBV5-1	NA	TRBD2	TRBJ2-5	TGCGCCAGCAGCTTAGTAGCGGGGGGGCCAGAGACCCAGTACTTC	CASSLVAGGPETQYF
TRBV6-5	NA	TRBD2	TRBJ2-1	TGTGCCAGCAGTCTGAAAGCGGGGGGGCAGGGTGAGCAGTTCTTC	CASSLKAGGQGEQFF
TRBV21-1	NA	NA	TRBJ1-2	TGTGCCGCGGGCCCCGTCCGGAAGGCTGAGAGGGCCTATGGCTACACCTTC	CAAGPVRKAERAYGYTF
TRBV4-2	NA	TRBD1	TRBJ1-1	TGTGCCAGCAGCCAAGGTGCCAGGGGGTACACTGAAGCTTTCTTT	CASSQGARGYTEAFF
TRBV30	NA	NA	TRBJ1-1	TGTGCCTGGAGTGTACCTGGGCACTGGAACACTGAAGCTTTCTTT	CAWSVPGHWNTEAFF
TRBV2	NA	NA	TRBJ1-2	TGTGCCAGCAGCCCGGAATTGGGGCGAACCTTC	CASSPELGRTF
TRBV9	NA	TRBD2	TRBJ2-5	TGTGCCAGCAGCGCCGGGGGACTAGCGGGGGCAGGGGAGACCCAGTACTTC	CASSAGGLAGAGETQYF
TRBV5-1	once	TRBD2	TRBJ2-3	TGCGCCAGCAGCTTGGAAGCGGGGGCCACAGATACGCAGTATTTT	CASSLEAGATDTQYF
TRBV24-1	NA	NA	TRBJ2-2	TGTGCCACCAGCAGTAGGAGGGAGCGGACCGGGGAGCTGTTTTTT	CATSSRRERTGELFF
TRBV27	NA	NA	TRBJ2-3	TGTGCCAGCAGTTTATCGGGGCAGATTTTACTTAGCACAGATACGCAGTATTTT	CASSLSGQILLSTDTQYF
TRBV3-1/TRBV3-2	NA	TRBD1	TRBJ1-1	TGTGCCAGCAGCCCTTTCGGACAGGGGGCGGGGGTGAACACTGAAGCTTTCTTT	CASSPFGQGAGVNTEAFF
TRBV3-1/TRBV3-2	NA	NA	TRBJ2-3	TGTGCCAGCAGCCCGCGGGGTCGTGTAGATACGCAGTATTTT	CASSPRGRVDTQYF
TRBV12-3/TRBV12-4	NA	NA	TRBJ2-7	TGTGCCAGCATTATCACAGGGTCTGGCGAGCAGTACTTC	CASIITGSGEQYF
TRBV5-6	once	NA	TRBJ1-5	TGTGCCAGCAGCTTAGGAGGGTTCGGGAATCAGCCCCAGCATTTT	CASSLGGFGNQPQHF
TRBV6-2/TRBV6-3	NA	TRBD2	TRBJ2-5	TGTGCCAGCAGTTACCAGCGGGGGGAAGAGACCCAGTACTTC	CASSYQRGEETQYF
TRBV19	NA	NA	TRBJ1-2	TGTGCCAGTAGAAAACCTTACGGGCAGGGGTACGAATATGGCTACACCTTC	CASRKPYGQGYEYGYTF
TRBV3-1/TRBV3-2	NA	NA	TRBJ1-1	TGTGCCAGCAGCCAAGCATTGGCCAGGCTGAACACTGAAGCTTTCTTT	CASSQALARLNTEAFF
TRBV7-2	few	TRBD1	TRBJ1-2	TGTGCCAGCAGGGACGTCGGACAGGGGAGGGGTGGCTACACCTTC	CASRDVGQGRGGYTF